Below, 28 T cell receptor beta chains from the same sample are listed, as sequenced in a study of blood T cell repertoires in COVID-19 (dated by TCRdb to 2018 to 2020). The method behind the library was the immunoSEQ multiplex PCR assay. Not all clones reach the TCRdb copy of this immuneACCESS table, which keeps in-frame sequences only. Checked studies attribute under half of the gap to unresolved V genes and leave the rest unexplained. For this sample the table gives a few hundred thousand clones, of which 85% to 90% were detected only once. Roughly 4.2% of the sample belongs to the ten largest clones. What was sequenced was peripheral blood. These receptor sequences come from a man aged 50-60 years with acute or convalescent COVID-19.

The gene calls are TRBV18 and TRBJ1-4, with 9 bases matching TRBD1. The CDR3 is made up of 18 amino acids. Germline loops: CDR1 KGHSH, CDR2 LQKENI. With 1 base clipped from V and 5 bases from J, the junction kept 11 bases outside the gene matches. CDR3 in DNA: TGTGCCAGCTCACCACTTGGGACAGGGAAATCTCAGAATGAAAAACTGTTTTTT. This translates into CASSPLGTGKSQNEKLFF.

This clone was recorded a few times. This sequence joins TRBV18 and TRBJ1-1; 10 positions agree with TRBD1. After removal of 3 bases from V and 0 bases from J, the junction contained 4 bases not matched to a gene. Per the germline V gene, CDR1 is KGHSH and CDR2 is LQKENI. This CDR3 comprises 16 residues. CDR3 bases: TGTGCCAGCTCACCCTCCGGGACAGGGGTGAACACTGAAGCTTTCTTT. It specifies CASSPSGTGVNTEAFF.

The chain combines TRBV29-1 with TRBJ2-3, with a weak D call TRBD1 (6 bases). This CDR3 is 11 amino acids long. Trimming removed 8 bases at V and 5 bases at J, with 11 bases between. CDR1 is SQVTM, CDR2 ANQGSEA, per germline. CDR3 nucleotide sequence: TGCAGCAAGTCACAGGGAGATACGCAGTATTTT. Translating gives CSKSQGDTQYF.

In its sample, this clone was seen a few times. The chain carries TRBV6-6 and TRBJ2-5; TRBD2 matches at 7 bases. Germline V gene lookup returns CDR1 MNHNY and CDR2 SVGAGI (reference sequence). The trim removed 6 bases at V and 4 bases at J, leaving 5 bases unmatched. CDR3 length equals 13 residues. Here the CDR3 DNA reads TGTGCCAGCAGGCAGGGCGGGGGAGAGACCCAGTACTTC. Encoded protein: CASRQGGGETQYF.

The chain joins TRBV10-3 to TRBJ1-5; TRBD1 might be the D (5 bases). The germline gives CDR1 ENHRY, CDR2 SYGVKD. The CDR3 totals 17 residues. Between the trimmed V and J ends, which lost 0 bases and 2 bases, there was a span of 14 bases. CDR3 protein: CAISESDRPGGNQPQHF. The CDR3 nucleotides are TGTGCCATCAGTGAGTCCGACAGACCCGGCGGCAATCAGCCCCAGCATTTT.

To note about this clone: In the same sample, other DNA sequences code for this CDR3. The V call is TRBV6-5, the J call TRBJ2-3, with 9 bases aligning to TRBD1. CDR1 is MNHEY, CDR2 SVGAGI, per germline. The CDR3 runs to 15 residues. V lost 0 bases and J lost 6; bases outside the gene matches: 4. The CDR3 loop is CASSYSRQGGDTQYF. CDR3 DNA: TGTGCCAGCAGTTACTCGCGACAGGGGGGGGATACGCAGTATTTT.

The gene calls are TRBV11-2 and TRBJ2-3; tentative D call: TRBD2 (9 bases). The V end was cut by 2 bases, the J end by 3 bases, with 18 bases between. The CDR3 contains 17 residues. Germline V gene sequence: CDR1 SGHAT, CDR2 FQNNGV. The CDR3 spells CASSLNLAGTGTDTQYF. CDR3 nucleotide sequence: TGTGCCAGCAGCTTAAACCTAGCGGGGACAGGTACAGATACGCAGTATTTT.

CDR3 DNA: TGTGCCAGCAGCAGAACTAGCGGGGGGTTTACCGGGGAGCTGTTTTTT. Translated, it gives CASSRTSGGFTGELFF. The chain joins TRBV7-9 to TRBJ2-2, with TRBD2 matching 12 bases. Losses at the gene ends were 5 bases for V and 5 bases for J; bases not matched to a gene: 6. This CDR3 comprises 16 residues. Germline CDR1 is SEHNR and CDR2 is FQNEAQ (reference sequence).

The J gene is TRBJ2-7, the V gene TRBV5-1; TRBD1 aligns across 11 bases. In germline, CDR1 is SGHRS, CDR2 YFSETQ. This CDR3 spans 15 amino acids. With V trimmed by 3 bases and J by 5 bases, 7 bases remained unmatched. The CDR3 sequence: CASSYFGQGADEQYF. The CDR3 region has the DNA TGCGCCAGCAGCTATTTCGGACAGGGGGCGGACGAGCAGTACTTC.

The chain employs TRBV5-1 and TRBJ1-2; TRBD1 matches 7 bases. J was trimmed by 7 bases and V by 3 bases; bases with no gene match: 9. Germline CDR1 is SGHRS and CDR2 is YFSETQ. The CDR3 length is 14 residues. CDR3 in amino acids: CASSSSDRARGYTF. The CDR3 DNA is TGCGCCAGCAGCTCCTCTGACAGGGCCCGTGGCTACACCTTC.

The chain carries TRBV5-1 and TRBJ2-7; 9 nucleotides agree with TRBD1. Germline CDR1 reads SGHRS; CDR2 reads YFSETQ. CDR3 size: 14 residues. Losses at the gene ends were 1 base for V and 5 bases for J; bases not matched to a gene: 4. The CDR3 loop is CASSLTGQGHEQYF. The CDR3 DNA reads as TGCGCCAGCAGCTTGACGGGACAGGGCCACGAGCAGTACTTC.

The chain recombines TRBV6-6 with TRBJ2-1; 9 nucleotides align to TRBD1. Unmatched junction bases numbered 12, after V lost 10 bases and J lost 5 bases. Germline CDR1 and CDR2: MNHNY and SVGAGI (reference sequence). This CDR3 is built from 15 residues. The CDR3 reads CATLPTRTGDNEQFF. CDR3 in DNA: TGTGCCACCCTTCCCACACGGACAGGGGACAATGAGCAGTTCTTC.

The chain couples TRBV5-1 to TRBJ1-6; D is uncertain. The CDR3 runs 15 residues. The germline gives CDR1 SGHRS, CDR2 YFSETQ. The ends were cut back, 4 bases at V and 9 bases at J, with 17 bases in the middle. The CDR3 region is CASSPQTPNSSPLHF. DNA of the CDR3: TGCGCCAGCAGCCCGCAAACTCCCAACTCTTCACCCCTCCACTTT.

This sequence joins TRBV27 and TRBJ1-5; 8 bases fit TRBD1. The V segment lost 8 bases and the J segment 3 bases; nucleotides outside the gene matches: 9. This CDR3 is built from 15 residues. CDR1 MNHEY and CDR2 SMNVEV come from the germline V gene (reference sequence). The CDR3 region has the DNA TGTGCCAGCGGCGGGACAGGCAACGCCAATCAGCCCCAGCATTTT. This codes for CASGGTGNANQPQHF.

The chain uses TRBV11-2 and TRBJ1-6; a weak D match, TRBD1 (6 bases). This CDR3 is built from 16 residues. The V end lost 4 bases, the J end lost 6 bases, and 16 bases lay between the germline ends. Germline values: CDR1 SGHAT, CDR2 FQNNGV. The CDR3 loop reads CASSSHFWDTNSPLHF. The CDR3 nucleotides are TGTGCCAGCAGCTCTCACTTTTGGGACACTAATTCACCCCTCCACTTT.

The DNA of the CDR3 is TGTGCCAGCAGTGGCCCCCCACAGGGGAACAATTCACCCCTCCACTTT. This encodes CASSGPPQGNNSPLHF. The chain combines TRBV6-1 with TRBJ1-6, with 7 positions matching TRBD1. In germline, CDR1 is MNHNS, CDR2 SASEGT. With V trimmed by 4 bases and J by 7 bases, 10 bases remained unmatched. This CDR3 is 16 amino acids long.

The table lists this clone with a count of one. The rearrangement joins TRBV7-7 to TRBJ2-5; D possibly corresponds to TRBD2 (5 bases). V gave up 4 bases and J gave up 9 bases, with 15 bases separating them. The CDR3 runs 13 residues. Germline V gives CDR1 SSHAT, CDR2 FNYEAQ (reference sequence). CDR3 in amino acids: CASSSGPNGAQYF. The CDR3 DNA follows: TGTGCCAGCAGCTCCGGACCCAACGGGGCCCAGTACTTC.

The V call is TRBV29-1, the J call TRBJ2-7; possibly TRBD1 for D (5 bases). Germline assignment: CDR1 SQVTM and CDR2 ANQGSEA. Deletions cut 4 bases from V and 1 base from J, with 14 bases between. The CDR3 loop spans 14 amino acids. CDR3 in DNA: TGCAGCGTTGCCCCCGACAGAACGTCCTACGAGCAGTACTTC. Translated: CSVAPDRTSYEQYF.

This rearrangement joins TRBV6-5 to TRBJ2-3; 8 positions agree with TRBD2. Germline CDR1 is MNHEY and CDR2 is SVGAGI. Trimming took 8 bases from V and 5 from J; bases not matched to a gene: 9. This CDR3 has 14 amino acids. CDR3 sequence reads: CASHAAGAGDTQYF. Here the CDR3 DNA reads TGTGCCAGCCACGCAGCGGGGGCGGGAGATACGCAGTATTTT.

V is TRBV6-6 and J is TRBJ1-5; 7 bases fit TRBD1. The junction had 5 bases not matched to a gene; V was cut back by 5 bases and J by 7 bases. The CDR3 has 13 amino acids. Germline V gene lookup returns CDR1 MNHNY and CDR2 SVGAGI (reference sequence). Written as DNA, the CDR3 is TGTGCCAGCAGTACAGGGGCCAGGCAGCCCCAGCATTTT. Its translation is CASSTGARQPQHF.

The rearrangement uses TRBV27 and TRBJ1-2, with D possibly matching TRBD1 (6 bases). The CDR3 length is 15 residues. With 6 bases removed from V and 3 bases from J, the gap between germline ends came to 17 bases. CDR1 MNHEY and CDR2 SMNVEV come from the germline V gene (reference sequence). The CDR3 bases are TGTGCCAGCAGCCCCCGGGAGGGGGGATACTATGGCTACACCTTC. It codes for CASSPREGGYYGYTF.

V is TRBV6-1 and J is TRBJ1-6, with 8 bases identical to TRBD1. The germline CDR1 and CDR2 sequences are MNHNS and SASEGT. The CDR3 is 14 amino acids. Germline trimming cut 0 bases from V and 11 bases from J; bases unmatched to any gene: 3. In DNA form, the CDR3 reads TGTGCCAGCAGTGAAGCGGGACAGGTCACACCCCTCCACTTT. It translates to CASSEAGQVTPLHF.

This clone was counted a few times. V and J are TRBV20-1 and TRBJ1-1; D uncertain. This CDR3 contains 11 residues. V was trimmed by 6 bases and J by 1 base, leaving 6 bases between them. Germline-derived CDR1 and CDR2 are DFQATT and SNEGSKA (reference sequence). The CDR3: CSAAENTEAFF. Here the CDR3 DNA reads TGCAGTGCCGCAGAGAACACTGAAGCTTTCTTT.

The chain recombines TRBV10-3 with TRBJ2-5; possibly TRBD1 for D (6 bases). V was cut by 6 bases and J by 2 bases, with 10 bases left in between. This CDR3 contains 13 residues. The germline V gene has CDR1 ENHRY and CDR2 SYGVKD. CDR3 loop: CAIRPQGQETQYF. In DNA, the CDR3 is TGTGCCATCAGACCACAGGGACAAGAGACCCAGTACTTC.

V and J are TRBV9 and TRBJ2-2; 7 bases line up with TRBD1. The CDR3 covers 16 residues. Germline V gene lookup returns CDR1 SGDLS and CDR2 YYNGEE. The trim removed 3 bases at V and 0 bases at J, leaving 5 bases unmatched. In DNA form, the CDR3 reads TGTGCCAGCAGCGCACAGGGGAAGGCGAACACCGGGGAGCTGTTTTTT. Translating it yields CASSAQGKANTGELFF.

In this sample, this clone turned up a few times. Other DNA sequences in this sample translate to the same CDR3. The DNA for the CDR3 is TGTGCCAGCAGTTACTCGTCAGGGGGCAACTATGGCTACACCTTC. Translation: CASSYSSGGNYGYTF. The chain employs TRBV6-5 and TRBJ1-2; 8 nucleotides match TRBD1. The CDR3 extends over 15 amino acids. Germline lookup yields CDR1 MNHEY and CDR2 SVGAGI. V was pared by 0 bases and J by 2 bases, with 2 bases of the junction left unmatched.

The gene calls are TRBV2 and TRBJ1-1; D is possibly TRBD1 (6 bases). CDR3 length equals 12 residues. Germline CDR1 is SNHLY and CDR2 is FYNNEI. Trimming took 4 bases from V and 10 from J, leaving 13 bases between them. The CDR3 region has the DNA TGTGCCAGCAGTGGAGGGGGTAGAGGAGCTTTCTTT. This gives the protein CASSGGGRGAFF.

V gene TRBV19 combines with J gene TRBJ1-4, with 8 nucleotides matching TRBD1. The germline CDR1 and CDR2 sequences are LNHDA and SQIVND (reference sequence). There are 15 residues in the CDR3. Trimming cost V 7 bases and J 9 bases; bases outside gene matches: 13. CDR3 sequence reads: CASTSGPGGFKKLFF. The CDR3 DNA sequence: TGTGCCAGTACTAGTGGGCCAGGGGGCTTTAAAAAACTGTTTTTT. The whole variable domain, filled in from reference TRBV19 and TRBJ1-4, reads DGGITQSPKYLFRKEGQNVTLSCEQNLNHDAMYWYRQDPGQGLRLIYYSQIVNDFQKGDIAEGYSVSREKKESFPLTVTSAQKNPTAFYLCASTSGPGGFKKLFFGSGTQLSVL.